This passage covers 27 T cell receptor beta chains from one sample sequenced in a study of blood T cell repertoires in COVID-19. The data were produced by immunoSEQ multiplex PCR, yet TCRdb's version contains in-frame clones alone and is incomplete. This sample has about 190,000 clones, with about 83% found just once. The sequencing input was peripheral blood. The receptor source for this set is a woman in her late teens or twenties who had recovered from COVID-19.

The rearrangement links TRBV7-9 to TRBJ2-1; a possible D gene is TRBD1 (5 bases). Trimming took off 5 bases at V and 7 bases at J, with 12 bases between the two ends. The CDR3 is 13 residues long. Germline CDR1 reads SEHNR; CDR2 reads FQNEAQ (reference sequence). The CDR3 DNA is TGTGCCAGCAGCCTTATGACAGAGAATGAGCAGTTCTTC. Protein product: CASSLMTENEQFF.

The CDR3 DNA reads as TGTGCCAGCAGCTTAAGGGACAGGGGGCAGACCGGGGAGCTGTTTTTT. Amino acid sequence: CASSLRDRGQTGELFF. This chain uses TRBV5-8 with TRBJ2-2; 12 bases fit TRBD1. V shed 2 bases, J shed 5 bases, and the junction held 4 bases outside the gene matches. Germline CDR1 SGHTS, CDR2 YDEGEE. This CDR3 region has 16 residues. Supplemented by reference TRBV5-8 and TRBJ2-2, the full variable domain reads EAGVTQSPTHLIKTRGQQATLRCSPISGHTSVYWYQQALGLGLQFLLWYDEGEERNRGNFPPRFSGRQFPNYSSELNVNALELEDSALYLCASSLRDRGQTGELFFGEGSRLTVL.

V usage is TRBV24-1 and J usage is TRBJ2-1; 10 bases are shared with TRBD2. This CDR3 comprises 16 residues. Germline loops: CDR1 KGHDR, CDR2 SFDVKD. Trimming took 4 bases from V and 3 from J; bases not matched to a gene: 5. CDR3 bases: TGTGCCACCAGTGACCGTACTAGCGGGGTCTACAATGAGCAGTTCTTC. Its protein product is CATSDRTSGVYNEQFF.

J is TRBJ1-6 and V is TRBV19; D is uncertain. Trimming took 3 bases from V and 10 from J, leaving 10 bases between them. Germline V gives CDR1 LNHDA, CDR2 SQIVND (reference sequence). The CDR3 is 13 residues long. This chain's CDR3 is CASSMRGTSPLHF. The CDR3 nucleotides read TGTGCCAGTAGTATGCGCGGAACCTCACCCCTCCACTTT.

The chain has TRBV9 and TRBJ1-6; D ambiguous. V was trimmed by 4 bases and J by 7 bases, leaving 12 bases between them. CDR3 length equals 14 residues. Germline CDR1 and CDR2: SGDLS and YYNGEE. CDR3 sequence reads: CASSRGQANSPLHF. As DNA, the CDR3 is TGTGCCAGCAGCCGAGGGCAGGCAAATTCACCCCTCCACTTT.

This chain links TRBV3-1 (or the pseudogene TRBV3-2) with TRBJ2-4; TRBD2 might be the D (6 bases). Germline lookup yields CDR1 LGHDT and CDR2 YNNKEL (reference sequence). The CDR3 consists of 16 residues. The V end lost 0 bases, the J end lost 2 bases, and 11 bases lay between the germline ends. Written as DNA, the CDR3 is TGTGCCAGCAGCCAAGATCCGGGGGAAACCAAAAACATTCAGTACTTC. Translating gives CASSQDPGETKNIQYF.

This chain uses TRBV7-2 with TRBJ2-3; possibly TRBD2 for D (6 bases). V shed 0 bases and J shed 2 bases, with 9 bases lying between them. The CDR3 totals 15 residues. Germline V gives CDR1 SGHTA, CDR2 FQGNSA. CDR3 sequence: CASSLAGTATDTQYF. In DNA, the CDR3 is TGTGCCAGCAGCTTAGCCGGGACTGCCACAGATACGCAGTATTTT.

The CDR3 loop is CASSGLTGKNIQYF. CDR3 nucleotides: TGTGCCAGCAGTGGACTGACAGGGAAGAACATTCAGTACTTC. This rearrangement joins TRBV2 to TRBJ2-4; 7 bases align to TRBD1. The germline CDR1 and CDR2 sequences are SNHLY and FYNNEI. With V trimmed by 4 bases and J by 7 bases, 7 bases remained unmatched. There are 14 residues in the CDR3.

In DNA form, the CDR3 reads TGTGCCTGGGCCGGGACAGGCAATCAGCCCCAGCATTTT. Protein product: CAWAGTGNQPQHF. The J gene is TRBJ1-5, the V gene TRBV30, with TRBD1 matching over 7 bases. After removal of 5 bases from V and 2 bases from J, the junction contained 3 bases not matched to a gene. Looked up from germline, CDR1 is GTSNPN and CDR2 is SVGIG (reference sequence). This CDR3 spans 13 amino acids.

This chain connects TRBV19 to TRBJ1-2, with 11 bases identical to TRBD1. The CDR3 runs 17 residues. Germline V CDR1 and CDR2: LNHDA, SQIVND (reference sequence). With V trimmed by 6 bases and J by 8 bases, 17 bases remained unmatched. The CDR3 DNA follows: TGTGCCAGTAGATTGACTCAGGCCGGACAGGGGGCAAGCGGCTACACCTTC. Translation gives CASRLTQAGQGASGYTF.

The rearrangement links TRBV19 to TRBJ2-1, with a tentative D call TRBD2 (5 bases). The CDR3 has 16 residues. V was pared by 3 bases and J by 6 bases, with 18 bases between. Germline V gene data show CDR1 as LNHDA and CDR2 as SQIVND (reference sequence). This CDR3 reads CASSIDLVAPGNEQFF. CDR3 in DNA: TGTGCCAGTAGTATTGACCTCGTAGCGCCCGGCAATGAGCAGTTCTTC.

The chain employs TRBV6-2 or TRBV6-3 and TRBJ1-5; 10 bases align to TRBD1. This CDR3 has 16 residues. Losses at the gene ends were 2 bases for V and 6 bases for J; bases not matched to a gene: 7. The germline CDR1 and CDR2 sequences are MNHEY and SVGEGT. The CDR3: CASSYEAGQGPQPQHF. DNA of the CDR3: TGTGCCAGCAGTTACGAAGCGGGACAGGGGCCTCAGCCCCAGCATTTT.

The genes are TRBV29-1 and TRBJ1-3, with no clear D. Trimming shortened V by 0 bases and J by 8 bases, and 8 bases separated the two germline ends. This CDR3 region has 12 residues. From germline, CDR1 is SQVTM and CDR2 ANQGSEA. The DNA of the CDR3 is TGCAGCGTTGAAGAGAGGTGGGACACCATATATTTT. It codes for CSVEERWDTIYF.

The genes are TRBV29-1 and TRBJ1-2; D call uncertain. Trimming shortened V by 2 bases and J by 6 bases, and 13 bases separated the two germline ends. This CDR3 spans 13 amino acids. Germline V gene sequence: CDR1 SQVTM, CDR2 ANQGSEA. The CDR3 loop reads CSVESGRVDGYTF. CDR3 coding DNA: TGCAGCGTTGAATCGGGAAGGGTGGATGGCTACACCTTC.

This chain links TRBV30 with TRBJ1-1; 7 nucleotides align to TRBD1. The germline CDR1 and CDR2 sequences are GTSNPN and SVGIG (reference sequence). Trimming at V came to 3 bases and at J to 1 base, leaving 11 bases not matched to a gene. The CDR3 covers 16 residues. CDR3 region: CAWSGGTVGKNTEAFF. In DNA, the CDR3 is TGTGCCTGGAGCGGAGGGACAGTCGGGAAGAACACTGAAGCTTTCTTT.

The genes are TRBV4-1 and TRBJ1-2; 12 bases line up with TRBD1. The CDR3 contains 16 residues. Germline values: CDR1 MGHRA, CDR2 YSYEKL. V was pared by 1 base and J by 7 bases, with 7 bases of the junction left unmatched. Here the CDR3 DNA reads TGCGCCAGCAGCCAAGTGAGGGACAGGGGGCTCAGTGGCTACACCTTC. This encodes CASSQVRDRGLSGYTF.

The chain employs TRBV27 and TRBJ2-7; no firm D call. Trimming stripped 5 bases from V and 5 bases from J, with 16 bases between. Per germline, CDR1 MNHEY and CDR2 SMNVEV (reference sequence). The CDR3 contains 14 residues. The CDR3 is CASSLTFESNEQYF. The CDR3 DNA is TGTGCCAGCAGTCTAACCTTCGAGTCCAACGAGCAGTACTTC.

This clone occurred many times. The chain couples TRBV2 to TRBJ2-3, with TRBD2 matching over 7 bases. Trimming at V came to 3 bases and at J to 2 bases, leaving 8 bases not matched to a gene. This CDR3 has 16 residues. CDR1 SNHLY and CDR2 FYNNEI come from the germline V gene. The CDR3 region is CASSDRRGVVTDTQYF. CDR3 sequence (DNA): TGTGCCAGCAGTGACCGTCGGGGGGTGGTCACAGATACGCAGTATTTT. Full variable domain (outside the CDR3, taken from reference TRBV2 and TRBJ2-3): EPEVTQTPSHQVTQMGQEVILRCVPISNHLYFYWYRQILGQKVEFLVSFYNNEISEKSEIFDDQFSVERPDGSNFTLKIRSTKLEDSAMYFCASSDRRGVVTDTQYFGPGTRLTVL.

The rearrangement joins TRBV2 to TRBJ2-5; maybe TRBD2 (6 bases). Between the trimmed V and J ends, which lost 6 bases and 5 bases, there was a span of 10 bases. Germline lookup yields CDR1 SNHLY and CDR2 FYNNEI. The CDR3 contains 12 residues. CDR3 amino acids: CASRRAGETQYF. The CDR3 DNA is TGTGCCAGCAGAAGGGCGGGGGAGACCCAGTACTTC. Using reference TRBV2 and TRBJ2-5 for the parts outside the CDR3, the full variable domain is EPEVTQTPSHQVTQMGQEVILRCVPISNHLYFYWYRQILGQKVEFLVSFYNNEISEKSEIFDDQFSVERPDGSNFTLKIRSTKLEDSAMYFCASRRAGETQYFGPGTRLLVL.

The J gene is TRBJ2-5, the V gene TRBV4-2, with 9 bases fitting TRBD2. Per the germline V gene, CDR1 is LGHNA and CDR2 is YNFKEQ. V dropped 2 bases and J dropped 4; count of bases not matched to a gene: 2. This CDR3 has 14 amino acids. CDR3 sequence (DNA): TGTGCCAGCAGCCAAAAGCGGGAGGTAGAGACCCAGTACTTC. This gives the protein CASSQKREVETQYF.

The chain has TRBV13 and TRBJ2-2; 13 bases match TRBD2. This CDR3 spans 19 amino acids. Germline CDR1 is PRHDT and CDR2 is FYEKMQ (reference sequence). V dropped 5 bases and J dropped 6; count of bases not matched to a gene: 15. The CDR3 reads CASSIPTSGRAGPPGELFF. For the CDR3, the DNA is TGTGCCAGCAGCATCCCTACTAGCGGGAGGGCGGGACCACCCGGGGAGCTGTTTTTT.

This chain connects TRBV27 to TRBJ2-1; 7 bases match TRBD2. The CDR3 is 12 residues long. Germline CDR1 is MNHEY and CDR2 is SMNVEV (reference sequence). Trimming took 9 bases from V and 9 from J; bases not matched to a gene: 8. The CDR3 loop is CARVASGPEQFF. The CDR3 bases are TGTGCCAGAGTGGCTAGCGGTCCTGAGCAGTTCTTC.

Only one count was recorded for this clone. J is TRBJ1-1 and V is TRBV30; maybe TRBD1 (6 bases). The germline gives CDR1 GTSNPN, CDR2 SVGIG (reference sequence). Trimming cost V 2 bases and J 1 base, with 11 bases left between them. The CDR3 is made up of 14 amino acids. CDR3 sequence reads: CAWSQGGGNTEAFF. CDR3 coding DNA: TGTGCCTGGAGTCAGGGAGGGGGGAACACTGAAGCTTTCTTT.

This chain links TRBV5-5 with TRBJ2-7, with TRBD1 as a possible D gene (6 bases). The germline CDR1 and CDR2 sequences are SGHKS and YYEKEE (reference sequence). This CDR3 is 14 amino acids long. The V gene lost 4 bases and the J gene lost 5 bases, with 16 bases spanning the gap. The CDR3 protein is CASSETHREDEQYF. CDR3 bases: TGTGCCAGCAGCGAGACGCACAGGGAAGACGAGCAGTACTTC.

J is TRBJ1-2 and V is TRBV5-4; D remains unclear. V lost 1 base and J lost 0, with 4 bases in between. Germline loops: CDR1 SGHNT, CDR2 YYREEE (reference sequence). The CDR3 is made up of 13 amino acids. The CDR3 region is CASSLWPNYGYTF. The DNA of the CDR3 is TGTGCCAGCAGCTTGTGGCCTAACTATGGCTACACCTTC.

The chain links TRBV7-2 to TRBJ2-7; 9 nucleotides agree with TRBD2. Germline CDR1 is SGHTA and CDR2 is FQGNSA. The CDR3 has 14 amino acids. V shed 0 bases and J 3 bases; nucleotides not matched to a gene: 0. The CDR3 protein is CASSLASGGYEQYF. The DNA for the CDR3 is TGTGCCAGCAGCTTAGCTAGCGGGGGCTACGAGCAGTACTTC.

V and J are TRBV15 and TRBJ2-3, with D perhaps TRBD2 (6 bases). The CDR3 runs to 13 residues. In germline, CDR1 is LNHNV, CDR2 YYDKDF (reference sequence). V dropped 3 bases and J dropped 6 bases, with 10 bases sitting between them. This CDR3 reads CATSRPAGDTQYF. CDR3 DNA sequence: TGTGCCACCAGCAGGCCGGCGGGGGATACGCAGTATTTT.